This TCR beta chain came from a study of T cell changes during pregnancy in multiple sclerosis. Only one count was recorded for this clone. The CDR3 spans 15 residues. Germline V gene lookup returns CDR1 SGHDN and CDR2 FVKESK. V was clipped by 4 bases and J by 0 bases, with 12 bases between them. TCRdb's table, derived via immunoSEQ multiplex PCR, lists solely in-frame clones and lacks some. The sample yields around 100,000 clones, about 90% seen once. The genes are TRBV14 and TRBJ1-2, with a tentative D call TRBD1 (6 bases). The specimen comprised peripheral blood, sampled after pregnancy. The clonotype was recovered from a female donor with multiple sclerosis, enrolled in a pregnancy study. The CDR3: CASSRDTGPNYGYTF. CDR3 in DNA: TGTGCCAGCAGCCGCGACACAGGGCCTAACTATGGCTACACCTTC.